This T cell receptor beta chain is from a study of response to subunit inactivated influenza vaccine. This clonotype came up a few times. Losses at the gene ends were 3 bases for V and 6 bases for J; bases not matched to a gene: 4. The germline CDR1 and CDR2 sequences are MGHRA and YSYEKL. There are 14 residues in the CDR3. TCRdb used MiXCR to reprocess the RT-PCR reads, holding one entry per CDR3 protein. The top ten hold 10% to 15% of the sample, which has a few hundred thousand distinct CDR3 sequences, roughly 11% seen once. Sequenced here: PBMCs from blood, sampled about 40 days after vaccination. This TCR came from a man aged 45-65 years who received an inactivated influenza vaccine. The chain couples TRBV4-1 to TRBJ2-7, with 11 bases identical to TRBD1. Here the CDR3 reads CASSQRGQGVEQYF. In DNA, the CDR3 is TGCGCCAGCAGCCAGAGGGGACAGGGGGTCGAGCAGTACTTC.